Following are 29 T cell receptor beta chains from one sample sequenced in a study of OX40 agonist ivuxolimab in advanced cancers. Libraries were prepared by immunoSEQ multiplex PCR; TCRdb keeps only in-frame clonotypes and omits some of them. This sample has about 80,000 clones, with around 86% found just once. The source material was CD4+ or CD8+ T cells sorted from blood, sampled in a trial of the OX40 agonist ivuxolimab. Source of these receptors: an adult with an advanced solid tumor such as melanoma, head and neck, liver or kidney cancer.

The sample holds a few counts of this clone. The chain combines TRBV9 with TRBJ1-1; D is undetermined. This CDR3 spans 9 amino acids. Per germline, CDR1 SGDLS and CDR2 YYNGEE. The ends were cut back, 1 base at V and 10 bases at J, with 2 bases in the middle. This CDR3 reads CASSVRAFF. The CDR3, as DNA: TGTGCCAGCAGCGTAAGAGCTTTCTTT.

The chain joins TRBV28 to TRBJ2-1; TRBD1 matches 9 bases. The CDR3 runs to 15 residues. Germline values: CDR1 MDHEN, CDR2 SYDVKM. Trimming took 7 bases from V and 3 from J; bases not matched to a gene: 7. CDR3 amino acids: CASKPGQGHYNEQFF. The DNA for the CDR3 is TGTGCCAGCAAACCGGGACAGGGACACTACAATGAGCAGTTCTTC.

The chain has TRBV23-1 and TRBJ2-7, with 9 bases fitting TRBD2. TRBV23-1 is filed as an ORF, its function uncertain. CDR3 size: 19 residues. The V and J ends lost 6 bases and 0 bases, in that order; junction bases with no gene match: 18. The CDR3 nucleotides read TGCGCCAGCAGCCAACTAAGACAGGCTAGCGGGGCAAGCTCCTACGAGCAGTACGTC. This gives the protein CASSQLRQASGASSYEQYV.

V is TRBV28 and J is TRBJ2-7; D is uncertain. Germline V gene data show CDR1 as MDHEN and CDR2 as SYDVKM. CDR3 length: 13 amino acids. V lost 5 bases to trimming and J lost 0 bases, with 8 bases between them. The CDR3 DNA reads TGTGCCAGCAGTGTACCGAACTCCTACGAGCAGTACTTC. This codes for CASSVPNSYEQYF.

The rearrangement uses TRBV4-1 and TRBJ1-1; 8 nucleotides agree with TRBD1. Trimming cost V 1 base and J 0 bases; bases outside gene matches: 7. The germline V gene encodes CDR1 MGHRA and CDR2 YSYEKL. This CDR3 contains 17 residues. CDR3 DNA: TGCGCCAGCAGCCAAGCCTCTTGGACAGGGATGAACACTGAAGCTTTCTTT. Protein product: CASSQASWTGMNTEAFF.

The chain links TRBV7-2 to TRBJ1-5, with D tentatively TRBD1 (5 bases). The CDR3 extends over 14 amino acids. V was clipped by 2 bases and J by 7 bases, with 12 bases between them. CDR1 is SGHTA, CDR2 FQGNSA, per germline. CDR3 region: CASSLIREGQPQHF. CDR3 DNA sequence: TGTGCCAGCAGCTTAATCAGGGAAGGACAGCCCCAGCATTTT.

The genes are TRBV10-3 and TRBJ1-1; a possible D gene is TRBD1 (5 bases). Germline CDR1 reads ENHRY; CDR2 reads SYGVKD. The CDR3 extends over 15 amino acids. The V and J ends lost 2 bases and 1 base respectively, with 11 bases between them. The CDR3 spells CAISEGRVRNTEAFF. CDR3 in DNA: TGTGCCATCAGTGAGGGCAGGGTCAGGAACACTGAAGCTTTCTTT.

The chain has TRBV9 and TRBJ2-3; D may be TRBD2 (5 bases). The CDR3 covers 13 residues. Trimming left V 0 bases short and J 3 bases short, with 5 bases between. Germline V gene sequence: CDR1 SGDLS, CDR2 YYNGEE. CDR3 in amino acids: CASSVAGTDTQYF. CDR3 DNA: TGTGCCAGCAGCGTAGCGGGAACAGATACGCAGTATTTT.

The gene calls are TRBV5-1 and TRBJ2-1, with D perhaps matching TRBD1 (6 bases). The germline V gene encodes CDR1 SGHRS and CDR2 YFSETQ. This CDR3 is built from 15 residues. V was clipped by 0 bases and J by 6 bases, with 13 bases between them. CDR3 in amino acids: CASSLADRIFNEQFF. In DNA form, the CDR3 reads TGCGCCAGCAGCTTGGCGGACAGAATATTCAATGAGCAGTTCTTC.

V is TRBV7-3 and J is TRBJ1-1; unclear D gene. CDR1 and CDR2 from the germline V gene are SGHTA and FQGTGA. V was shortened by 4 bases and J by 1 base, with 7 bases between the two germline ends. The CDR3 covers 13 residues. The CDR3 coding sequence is TGTGCCAGCAGCTCGACACCGAACACTGAAGCTTTCTTT. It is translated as CASSSTPNTEAFF.

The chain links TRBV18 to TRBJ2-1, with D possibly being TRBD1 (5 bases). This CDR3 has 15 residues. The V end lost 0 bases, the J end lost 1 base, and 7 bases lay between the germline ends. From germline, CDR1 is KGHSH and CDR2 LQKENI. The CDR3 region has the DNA TGTGCCAGCTCACCACCAGGGGTTTCCTACAATGAGCAGTTCTTC. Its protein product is CASSPPGVSYNEQFF. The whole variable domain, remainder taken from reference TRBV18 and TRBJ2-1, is NAGVMQNPRHLVRRRGQEARLRCSPMKGHSHVYWYRQLPEEGLKFMVYLQKENIIDESGMPKERFSAEFPKEGPSILRIQQVVRGDSAAYFCASSPPGVSYNEQFFGPGTRLTVL.

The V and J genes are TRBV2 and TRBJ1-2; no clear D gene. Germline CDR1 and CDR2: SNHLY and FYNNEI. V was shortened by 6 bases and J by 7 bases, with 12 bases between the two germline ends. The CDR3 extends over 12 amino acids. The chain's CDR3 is CASRLTGSGYTF. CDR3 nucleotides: TGTGCCAGCAGGTTGACGGGGTCTGGCTACACCTTC.

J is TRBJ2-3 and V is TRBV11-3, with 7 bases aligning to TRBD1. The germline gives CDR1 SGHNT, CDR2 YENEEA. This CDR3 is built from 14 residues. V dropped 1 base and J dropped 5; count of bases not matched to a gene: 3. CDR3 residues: CASSLARTGDTQYF. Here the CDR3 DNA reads TGTGCCAGCAGCTTAGCCAGGACAGGAGATACGCAGTATTTT. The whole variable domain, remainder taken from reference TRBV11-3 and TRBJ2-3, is EAGVVQSPRYKIIEKKQPVAFWCNPISGHNTLYWYLQNLGQGPELLIRYENEEAVDDSQLPKDRFSAERLKGVDSTLKIQPAELGDSAVYLCASSLARTGDTQYFGPGTRLTVL.

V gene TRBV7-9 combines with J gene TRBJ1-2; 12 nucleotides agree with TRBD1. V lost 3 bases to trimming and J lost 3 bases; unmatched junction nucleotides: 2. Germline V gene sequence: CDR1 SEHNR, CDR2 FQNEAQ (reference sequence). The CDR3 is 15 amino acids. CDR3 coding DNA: TGTGCCAGCAGCTTTGGGACAGGGGGCGACTATGGCTACACCTTC. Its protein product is CASSFGTGGDYGYTF.

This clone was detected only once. CDR3 region: CASSLYRSPSYGNTIYF. CDR3 coding DNA: TGTGCCAGCAGTTTATATCGCAGTCCGTCGTATGGAAACACCATATATTTT. This chain uses TRBV28 with TRBJ1-3, with D hard to call. Germline loops: CDR1 MDHEN, CDR2 SYDVKM. CDR3 length: 17 residues. V lost 1 base and J 3 bases, leaving 16 bases between the germline ends.

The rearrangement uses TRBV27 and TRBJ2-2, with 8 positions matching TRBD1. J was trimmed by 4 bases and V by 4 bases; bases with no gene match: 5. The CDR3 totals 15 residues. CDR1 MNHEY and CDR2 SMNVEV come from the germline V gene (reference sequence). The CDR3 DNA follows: TGTGCCAGCAGTTCCCCGGGACAGGCCACCGGGGAGCTGTTTTTT. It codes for CASSSPGQATGELFF.

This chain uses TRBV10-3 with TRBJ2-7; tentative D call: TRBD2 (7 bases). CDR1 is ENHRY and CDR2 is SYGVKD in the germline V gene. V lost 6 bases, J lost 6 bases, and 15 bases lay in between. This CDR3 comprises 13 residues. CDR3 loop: CAISPGEGGEQYV. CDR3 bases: TGTGCCATCAGCCCGGGGGAGGGGGGCGAGCAGTACGTC.

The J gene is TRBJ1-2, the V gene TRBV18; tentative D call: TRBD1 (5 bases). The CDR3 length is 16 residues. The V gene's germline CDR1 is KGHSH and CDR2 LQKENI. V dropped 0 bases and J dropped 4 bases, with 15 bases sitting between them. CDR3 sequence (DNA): TGTGCCAGCTCACCACCATCAGGGAGGGCCGTCTATGGCTACACCTTC. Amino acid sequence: CASSPPSGRAVYGYTF.

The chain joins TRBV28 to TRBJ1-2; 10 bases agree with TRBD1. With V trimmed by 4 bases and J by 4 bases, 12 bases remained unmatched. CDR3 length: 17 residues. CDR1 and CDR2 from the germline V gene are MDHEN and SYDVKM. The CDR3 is CASSSLGTGEKSYGYTF. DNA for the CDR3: TGTGCCAGCAGTTCCTTGGGGACAGGGGAAAAAAGCTATGGCTACACCTTC.

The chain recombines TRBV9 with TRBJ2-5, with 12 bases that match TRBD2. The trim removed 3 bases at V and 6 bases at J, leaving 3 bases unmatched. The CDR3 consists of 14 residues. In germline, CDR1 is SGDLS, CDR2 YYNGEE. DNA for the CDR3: TGTGCCAGCAGCGGTTGGACTAGCGGGAAGACCCAGTACTTC. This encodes CASSGWTSGKTQYF.

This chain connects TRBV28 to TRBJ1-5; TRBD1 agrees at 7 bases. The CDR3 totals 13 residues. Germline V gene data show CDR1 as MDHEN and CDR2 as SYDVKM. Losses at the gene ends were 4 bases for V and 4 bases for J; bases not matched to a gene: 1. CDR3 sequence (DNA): TGTGCCAGCAGTTGGGACAGAAATCAGCCCCAGCATTTT. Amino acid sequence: CASSWDRNQPQHF. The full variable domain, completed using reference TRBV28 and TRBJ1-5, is DVKVTQSSRYLVKRTGEKVFLECVQDMDHENMFWYRQDPGLGLRLIYFSYDVKMKEKGDIPEGYSVSREKKERFSLILESASTNQTSMYLCASSWDRNQPQHFGDGTRLSIL.

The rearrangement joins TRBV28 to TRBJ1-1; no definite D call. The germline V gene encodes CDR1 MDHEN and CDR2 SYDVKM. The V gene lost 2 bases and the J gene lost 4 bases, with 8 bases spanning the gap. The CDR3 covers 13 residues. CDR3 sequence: CASSLAGGTEAFF. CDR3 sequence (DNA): TGTGCCAGCAGTTTAGCCGGCGGCACTGAAGCTTTCTTT.

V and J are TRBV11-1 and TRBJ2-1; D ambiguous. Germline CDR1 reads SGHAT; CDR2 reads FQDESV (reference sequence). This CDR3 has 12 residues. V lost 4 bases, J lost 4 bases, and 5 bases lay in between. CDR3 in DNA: TGTGCCAGCAGCTCCCAATACAATGAGCAGTTCTTC. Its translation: CASSSQYNEQFF.

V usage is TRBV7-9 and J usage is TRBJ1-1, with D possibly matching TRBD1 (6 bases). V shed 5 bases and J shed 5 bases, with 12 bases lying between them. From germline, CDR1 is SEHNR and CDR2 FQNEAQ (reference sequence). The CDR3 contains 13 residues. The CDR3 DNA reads TGTGCCAGCAGCGTGGGAGGGGGTACTGAAGCTTTCTTT. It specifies CASSVGGGTEAFF.

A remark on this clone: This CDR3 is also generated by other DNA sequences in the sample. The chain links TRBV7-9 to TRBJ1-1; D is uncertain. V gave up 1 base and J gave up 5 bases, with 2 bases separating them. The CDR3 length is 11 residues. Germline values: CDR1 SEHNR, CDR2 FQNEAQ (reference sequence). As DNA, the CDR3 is TGTGCCAGCAGCTTAGATACTGAAGCTTTCTTT. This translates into CASSLDTEAFF.

This chain's CDR3 is CASSLTTPAYEQYF. The CDR3 nucleotides are TGCGCCAGCAGCCTAACCACCCCCGCCTACGAGCAGTACTTC. This chain joins TRBV5-1 and TRBJ2-7; D is unclear. From germline, CDR1 is SGHRS and CDR2 YFSETQ. CDR3 length: 14 amino acids. V was cut by 4 bases and J by 2 bases, with 13 bases left in between.

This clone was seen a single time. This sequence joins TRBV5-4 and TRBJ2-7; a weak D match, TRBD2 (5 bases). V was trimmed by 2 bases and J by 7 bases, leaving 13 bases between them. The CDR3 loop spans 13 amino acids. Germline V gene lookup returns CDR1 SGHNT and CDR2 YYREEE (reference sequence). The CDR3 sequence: CASSFSWEKEQYF. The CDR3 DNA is TGTGCCAGCAGCTTTTCGTGGGAGAAAGAGCAGTACTTC.

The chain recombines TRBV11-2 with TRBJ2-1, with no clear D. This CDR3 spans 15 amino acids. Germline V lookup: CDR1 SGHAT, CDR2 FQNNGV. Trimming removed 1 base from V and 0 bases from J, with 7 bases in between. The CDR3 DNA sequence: TGTGCCAGCAGCTTAGTTGTACTCTCCTACAATGAGCAGTTCTTC. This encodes CASSLVVLSYNEQFF.

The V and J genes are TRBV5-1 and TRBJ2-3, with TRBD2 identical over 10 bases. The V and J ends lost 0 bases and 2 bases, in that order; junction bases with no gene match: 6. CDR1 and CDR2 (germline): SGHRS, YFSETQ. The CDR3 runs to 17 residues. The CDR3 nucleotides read TGCGCCAGCAGCTTGGGTCGTAGCGGGGGGTCCACAGATACGCAGTATTTT. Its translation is CASSLGRSGGSTDTQYF.